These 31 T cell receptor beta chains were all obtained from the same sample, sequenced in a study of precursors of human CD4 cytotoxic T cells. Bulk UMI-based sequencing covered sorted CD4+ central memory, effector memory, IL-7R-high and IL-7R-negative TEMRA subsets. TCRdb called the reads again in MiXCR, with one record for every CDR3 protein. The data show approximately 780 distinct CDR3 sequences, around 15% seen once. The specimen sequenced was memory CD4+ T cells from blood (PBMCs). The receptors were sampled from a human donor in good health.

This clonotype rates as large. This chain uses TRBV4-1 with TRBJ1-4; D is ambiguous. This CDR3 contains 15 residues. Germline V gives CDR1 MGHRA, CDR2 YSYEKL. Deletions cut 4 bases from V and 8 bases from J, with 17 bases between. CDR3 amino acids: CASSLDPGGREKLFF. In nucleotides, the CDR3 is TGCGCCAGCAGCCTGGACCCCGGCGGCAGAGAAAAACTGTTTTTT.

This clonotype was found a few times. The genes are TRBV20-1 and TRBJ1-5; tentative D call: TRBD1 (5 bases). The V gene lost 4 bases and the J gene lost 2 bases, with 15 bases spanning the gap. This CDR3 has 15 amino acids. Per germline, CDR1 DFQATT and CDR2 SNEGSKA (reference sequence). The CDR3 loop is CSATQGGGGNQPQHF. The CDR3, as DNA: TGCAGTGCTACGCAGGGTGGAGGTGGCAATCAGCCCCAGCATTTT.

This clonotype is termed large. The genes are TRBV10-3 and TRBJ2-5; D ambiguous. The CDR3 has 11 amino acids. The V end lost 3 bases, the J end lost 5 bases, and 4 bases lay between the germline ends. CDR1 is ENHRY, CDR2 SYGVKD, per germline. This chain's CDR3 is CAISDWETQYF. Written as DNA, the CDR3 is TGTGCCATCAGTGATTGGGAGACCCAGTACTTC.

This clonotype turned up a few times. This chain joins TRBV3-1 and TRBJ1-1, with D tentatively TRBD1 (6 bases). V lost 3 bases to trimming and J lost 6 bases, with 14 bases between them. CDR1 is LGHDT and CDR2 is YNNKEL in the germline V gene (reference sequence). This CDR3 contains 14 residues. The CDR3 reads CASSHSGALSEAFF. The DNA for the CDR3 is TGTGCCAGCAGCCATTCAGGGGCTCTTTCTGAAGCTTTCTTT.

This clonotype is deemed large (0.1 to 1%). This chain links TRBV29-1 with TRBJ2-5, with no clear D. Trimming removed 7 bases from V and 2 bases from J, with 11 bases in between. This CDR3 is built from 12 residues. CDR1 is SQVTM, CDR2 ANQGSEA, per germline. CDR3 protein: CSGRGVQETQYF. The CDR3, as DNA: TGCAGCGGGAGAGGAGTACAAGAGACCCAGTACTTC. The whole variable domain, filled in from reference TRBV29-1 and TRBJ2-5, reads SAVISQKPSRDICQRGTSLTIQCQVDSQVTMMFWYRQQPGQSLTLIATANQGSEATYESGFVIDKFPISRPNLTFSTLTVSNMSPEDSSIYLCSGRGVQETQYFGPGTRLLVL.

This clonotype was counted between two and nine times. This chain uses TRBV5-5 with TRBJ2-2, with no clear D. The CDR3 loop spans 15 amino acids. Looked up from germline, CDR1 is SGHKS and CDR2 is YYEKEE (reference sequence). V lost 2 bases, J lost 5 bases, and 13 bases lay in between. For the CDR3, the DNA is TGTGCCAGCAGCTTCATTCAGAAGTCGACCGGGGAGCTGTTTTTT. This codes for CASSFIQKSTGELFF.

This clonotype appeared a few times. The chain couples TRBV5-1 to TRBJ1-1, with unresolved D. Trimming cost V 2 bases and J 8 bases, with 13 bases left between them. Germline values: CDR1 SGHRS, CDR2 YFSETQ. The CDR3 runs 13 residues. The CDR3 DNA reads TGCGCCAGCAGCTTTCGGATCGGGGTCGAAGCTTTCTTT. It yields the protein CASSFRIGVEAFF.

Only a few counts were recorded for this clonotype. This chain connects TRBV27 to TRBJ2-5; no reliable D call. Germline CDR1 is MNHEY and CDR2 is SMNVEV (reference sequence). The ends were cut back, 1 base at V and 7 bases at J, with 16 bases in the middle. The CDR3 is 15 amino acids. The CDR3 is CASSLFYRLAGTQYF. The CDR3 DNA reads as TGTGCCAGCAGTTTATTTTATAGGCTGGCTGGGACCCAGTACTTC.

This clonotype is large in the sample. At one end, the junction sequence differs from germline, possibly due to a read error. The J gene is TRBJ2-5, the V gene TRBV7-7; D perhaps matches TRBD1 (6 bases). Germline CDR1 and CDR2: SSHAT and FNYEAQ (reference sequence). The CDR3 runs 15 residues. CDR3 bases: TGTGCTAGCAGCTTAGACGGGACACTCGGGGAGACCCAGTACTTC. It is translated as CASSLDGTLGETQYF.

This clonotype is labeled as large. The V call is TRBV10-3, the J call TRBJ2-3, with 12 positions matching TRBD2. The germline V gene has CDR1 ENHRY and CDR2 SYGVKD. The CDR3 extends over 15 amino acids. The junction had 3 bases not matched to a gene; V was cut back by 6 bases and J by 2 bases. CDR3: CAISRTSGITDTQYF. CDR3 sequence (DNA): TGTGCCATCAGCCGGACTAGCGGGATCACAGATACGCAGTATTTT.

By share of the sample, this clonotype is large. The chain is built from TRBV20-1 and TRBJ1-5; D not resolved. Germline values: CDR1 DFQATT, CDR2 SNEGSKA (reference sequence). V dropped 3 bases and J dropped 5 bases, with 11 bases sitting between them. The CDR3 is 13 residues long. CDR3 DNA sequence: TGCAGTGCTAGTTACAGCACCTATCAGCCCCAGCATTTT. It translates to CSASYSTYQPQHF.

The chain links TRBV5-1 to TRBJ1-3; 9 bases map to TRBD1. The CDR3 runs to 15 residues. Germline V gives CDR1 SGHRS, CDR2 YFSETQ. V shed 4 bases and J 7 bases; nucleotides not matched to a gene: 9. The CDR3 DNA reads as TGCGCCAGCAGCCCTACAGGGGGCTATGGGAACACCATATATTTT. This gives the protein CASSPTGGYGNTIYF.

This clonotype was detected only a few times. This chain's CDR3 is CATSDSKGAEDNEQFF. In DNA form, the CDR3 reads TGTGCCACCAGTGATTCCAAGGGGGCCGAGGATAATGAGCAGTTCTTC. V and J are TRBV24-1 and TRBJ2-1; 7 bases align to TRBD1. V was pared by 2 bases and J by 7 bases, with 10 bases of the junction left unmatched. The germline CDR1 and CDR2 sequences are KGHDR and SFDVKD. This CDR3 is built from 16 residues.

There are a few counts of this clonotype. CDR3 in amino acids: CASSRQGAVSGYTF. CDR3 sequence (DNA): TGTGCCAGCAGCAGACAGGGGGCTGTGAGTGGCTACACCTTC. The J gene is TRBJ1-2, the V gene TRBV12-3 or TRBV12-4; 10 bases line up with TRBD1. The V segment lost 6 bases and the J segment 7 bases; nucleotides outside the gene matches: 8. The length of the CDR3 is 14 residues.

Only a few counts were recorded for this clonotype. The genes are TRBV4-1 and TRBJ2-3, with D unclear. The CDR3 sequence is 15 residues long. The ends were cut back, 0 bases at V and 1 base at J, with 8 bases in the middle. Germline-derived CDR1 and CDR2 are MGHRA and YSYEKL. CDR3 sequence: CASSQETVGTDTQYF. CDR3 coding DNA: TGCGCCAGCAGCCAAGAAACAGTAGGCACAGATACGCAGTATTTT.

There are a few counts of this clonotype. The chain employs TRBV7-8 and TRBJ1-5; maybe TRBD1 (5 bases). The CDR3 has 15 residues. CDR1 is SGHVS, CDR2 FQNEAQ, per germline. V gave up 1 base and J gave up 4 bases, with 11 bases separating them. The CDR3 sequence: CASSLVARENQPQHF. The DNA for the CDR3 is TGTGCCAGCAGCTTAGTTGCCAGGGAAAATCAGCCCCAGCATTTT.

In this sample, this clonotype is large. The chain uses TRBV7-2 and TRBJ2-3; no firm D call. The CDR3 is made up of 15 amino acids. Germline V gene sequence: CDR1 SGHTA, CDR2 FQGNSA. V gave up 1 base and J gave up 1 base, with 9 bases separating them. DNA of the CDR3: TGTGCCAGCAGCTTAGACGTAGTTGGCACAGATACGCAGTATTTT. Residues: CASSLDVVGTDTQYF.

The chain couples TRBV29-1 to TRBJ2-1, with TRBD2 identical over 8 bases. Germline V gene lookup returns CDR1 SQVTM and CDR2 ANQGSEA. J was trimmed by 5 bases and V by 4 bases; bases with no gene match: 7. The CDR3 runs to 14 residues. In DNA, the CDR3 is TGCAGCGTTGGATGGAGCGGGAGCCACAATGAGCAGTTCTTC. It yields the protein CSVGWSGSHNEQFF.

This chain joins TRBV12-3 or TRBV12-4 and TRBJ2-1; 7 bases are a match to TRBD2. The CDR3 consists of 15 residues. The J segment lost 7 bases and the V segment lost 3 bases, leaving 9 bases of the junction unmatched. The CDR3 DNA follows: TGTGCCAGCAGTTTTCGGGGGGTCGCACGGAATGAGCAGTTCTTC. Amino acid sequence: CASSFRGVARNEQFF.

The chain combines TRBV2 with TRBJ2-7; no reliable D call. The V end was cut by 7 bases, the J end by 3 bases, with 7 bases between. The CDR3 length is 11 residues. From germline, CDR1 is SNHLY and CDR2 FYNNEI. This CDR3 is CASTEGYEQYF. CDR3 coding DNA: TGTGCCAGCACCGAAGGCTACGAGCAGTACTTC.

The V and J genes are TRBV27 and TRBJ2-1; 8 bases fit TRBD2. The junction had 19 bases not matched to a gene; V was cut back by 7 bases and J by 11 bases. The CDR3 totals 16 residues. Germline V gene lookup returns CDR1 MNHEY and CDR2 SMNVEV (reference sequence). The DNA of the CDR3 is TGTGCCAGCACACTTCGGTGGGCGGGAGGTACAATGAAGCAGTTCTTC. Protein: CASTLRWAGGTMKQFF.

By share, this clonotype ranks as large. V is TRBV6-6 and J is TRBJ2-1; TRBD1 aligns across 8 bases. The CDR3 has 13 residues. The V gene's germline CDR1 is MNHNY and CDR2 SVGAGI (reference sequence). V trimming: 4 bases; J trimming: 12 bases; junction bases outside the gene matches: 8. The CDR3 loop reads CASSSGQGGRQFF. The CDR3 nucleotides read TGTGCCAGCAGTTCCGGACAGGGAGGTAGGCAGTTCTTC.

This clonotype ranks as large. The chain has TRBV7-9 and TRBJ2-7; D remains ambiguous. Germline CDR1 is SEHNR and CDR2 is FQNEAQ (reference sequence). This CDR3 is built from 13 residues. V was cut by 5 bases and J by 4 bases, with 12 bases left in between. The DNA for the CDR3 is TGTGCCAGCAGCCCAGGAAAGAAATACGAGCAGTACTTC. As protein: CASSPGKKYEQYF.

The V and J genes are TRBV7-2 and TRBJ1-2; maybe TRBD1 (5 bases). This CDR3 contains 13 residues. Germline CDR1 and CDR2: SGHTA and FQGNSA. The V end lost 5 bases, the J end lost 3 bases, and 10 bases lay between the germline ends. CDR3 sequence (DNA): TGTGCCAGCAGCCAGGGTTTCGACTATGGCTACACCTTC. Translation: CASSQGFDYGYTF.

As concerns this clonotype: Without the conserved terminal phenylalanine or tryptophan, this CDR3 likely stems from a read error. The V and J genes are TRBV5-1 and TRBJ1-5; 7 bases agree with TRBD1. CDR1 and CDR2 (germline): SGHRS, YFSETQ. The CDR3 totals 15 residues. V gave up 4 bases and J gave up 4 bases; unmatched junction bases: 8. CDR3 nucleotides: TGCGCCAGCAGCCCTGGGGACAGACAAAATCAGCCCCAGCATGTT. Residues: CASSPGDRQNQPQHV.

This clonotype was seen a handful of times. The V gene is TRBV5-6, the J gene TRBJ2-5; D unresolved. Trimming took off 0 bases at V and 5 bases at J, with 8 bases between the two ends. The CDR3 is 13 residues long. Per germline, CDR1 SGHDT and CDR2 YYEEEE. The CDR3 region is CASSLGRLETQYF. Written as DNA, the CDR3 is TGTGCCAGCAGCTTGGGACGACTGGAGACCCAGTACTTC.

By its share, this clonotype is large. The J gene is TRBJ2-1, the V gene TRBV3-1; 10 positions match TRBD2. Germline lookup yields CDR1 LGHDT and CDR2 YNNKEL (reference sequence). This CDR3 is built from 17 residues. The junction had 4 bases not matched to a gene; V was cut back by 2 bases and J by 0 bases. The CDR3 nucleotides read TGTGCCAGCAGCCAATGGACTAGCGGATACTCCTACAATGAGCAGTTCTTC. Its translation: CASSQWTSGYSYNEQFF.

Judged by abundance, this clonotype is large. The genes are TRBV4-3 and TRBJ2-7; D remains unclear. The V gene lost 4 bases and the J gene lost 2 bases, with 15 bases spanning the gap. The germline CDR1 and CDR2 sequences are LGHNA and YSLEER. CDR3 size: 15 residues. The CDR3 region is CASSRDLQNTYEQYF. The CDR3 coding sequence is TGCGCCAGCAGCCGAGATCTGCAGAATACCTACGAGCAGTACTTC.

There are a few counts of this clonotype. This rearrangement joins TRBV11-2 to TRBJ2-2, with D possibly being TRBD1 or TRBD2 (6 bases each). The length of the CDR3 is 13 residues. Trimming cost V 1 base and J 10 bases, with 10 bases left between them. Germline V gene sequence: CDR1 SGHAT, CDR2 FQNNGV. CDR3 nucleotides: TGTGCCAGCAGCTTAGTTGGGGGGCTGGAGCTGTTTTTT. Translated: CASSLVGGLELFF.

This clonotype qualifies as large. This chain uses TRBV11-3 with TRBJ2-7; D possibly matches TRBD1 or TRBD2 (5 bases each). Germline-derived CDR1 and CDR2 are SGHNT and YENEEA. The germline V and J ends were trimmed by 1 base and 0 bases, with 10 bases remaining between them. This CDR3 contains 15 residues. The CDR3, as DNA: TGTGCCAGCAGCTTAGTTGGGGGTAGCTCCTACGAGCAGTACTTC. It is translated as CASSLVGGSSYEQYF. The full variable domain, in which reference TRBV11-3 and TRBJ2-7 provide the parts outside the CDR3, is EAGVVQSPRYKIIEKKQPVAFWCNPISGHNTLYWYLQNLGQGPELLIRYENEEAVDDSQLPKDRFSAERLKGVDSTLKIQPAELGDSAVYLCASSLVGGSSYEQYFGPGTRLTVT.

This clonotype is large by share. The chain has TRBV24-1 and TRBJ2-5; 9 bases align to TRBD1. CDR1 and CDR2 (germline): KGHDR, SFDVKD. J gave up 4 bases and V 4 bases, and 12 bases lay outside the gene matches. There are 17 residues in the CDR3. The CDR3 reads CATSEHPGQGPGETQYF. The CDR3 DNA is TGTGCCACCAGTGAGCACCCGGGACAGGGTCCAGGAGAGACCCAGTACTTC.